The next 26 T cell receptor beta chains were all read from a single sample in a study of response to subunit inactivated influenza vaccine. TCRdb itself ran the RT-PCR reads through MiXCR, one entry per CDR3 protein. The table shows about 520,000 distinct CDR3 sequences, with approximately 24% occurring only once. This specimen consisted of CD4+ T cells sorted from PBMCs, obtained 5 days after vaccination. The source is a man over 45 who received an inactivated influenza vaccine.

J is TRBJ2-1 and V is TRBV20-1; 10 nucleotides line up with TRBD1. This CDR3 is 14 amino acids long. J gave up 5 bases and V 1 base, and 2 bases lay outside the gene matches. CDR1 is DFQATT, CDR2 SNEGSKA, per germline (reference sequence). CDR3 residues: CSARGDRGHNEQFF. In DNA, the CDR3 is TGCAGTGCTAGAGGGGACAGGGGTCACAATGAGCAGTTCTTC.

This clonotype is medium-sized (0.01 to 0.1%) by share. This chain joins TRBV20-1 and TRBJ2-2; TRBD1 aligns across 11 bases. The J segment lost 4 bases and the V segment lost 4 bases, leaving 14 bases of the junction unmatched. The germline CDR1 and CDR2 sequences are DFQATT and SNEGSKA (reference sequence). CDR3 length equals 18 residues. CDR3 sequence (DNA): TGCAGTGCTAAATATCCTTCAGGACAGGGGGCGGGCACCGGGGAGCTGTTTTTT. It specifies CSAKYPSGQGAGTGELFF.

V usage is TRBV20-1 and J usage is TRBJ2-1; 12 nucleotides agree with TRBD2. After removal of 3 bases from V and 10 bases from J, the junction contained 7 bases not matched to a gene. The length of the CDR3 is 14 residues. Germline CDR1 is DFQATT and CDR2 is SNEGSKA (reference sequence). The CDR3 protein is CSASRTSGAKEQFF. CDR3 in DNA: TGCAGTGCTAGTCGGACTAGCGGGGCAAAAGAGCAGTTCTTC.

This chain links TRBV4-2 with TRBJ2-7; D may match TRBD1 or TRBD2 (5 bases each). Germline-derived CDR1 and CDR2 are LGHNA and YNFKEQ. CDR3 length: 13 amino acids. Trimming left V 1 base short and J 9 bases short, with 13 bases between. CDR3 nucleotide sequence: TGTGCCAGCAGCCAAGTAATGGGGGAAGCGCAGTACTTC. The encoded protein is CASSQVMGEAQYF.

The chain has TRBV3-1 and TRBJ2-1; no clear D. There are 15 residues in the CDR3. Per the germline V gene, CDR1 is LGHDT and CDR2 is YNNKEL (reference sequence). Between the trimmed V and J ends, which lost 2 bases and 1 base, there was a span of 9 bases. The CDR3 region has the DNA TGTGCCAGCAGCCAAAACCTCGGATCCTACAATGAGCAGTTCTTC. It specifies CASSQNLGSYNEQFF.

In this sample, this clonotype turned up a few times. The chain has TRBV12-3 or TRBV12-4 and TRBJ1-5, with a weak D call TRBD1 (5 bases). Trimming shortened V by 3 bases and J by 1 base, and 10 bases separated the two germline ends. This CDR3 contains 15 residues. CDR3 amino acids: CASSFGADSNQPQHF. The CDR3 nucleotides read TGTGCCAGCAGTTTTGGGGCCGACAGCAATCAGCCCCAGCATTTT.

The J gene is TRBJ2-1, the V gene TRBV7-2; D unresolved. Deletions cut 5 bases from V and 10 bases from J, with 9 bases between. This CDR3 spans 11 amino acids. In germline, CDR1 is SGHTA, CDR2 FQGNSA. CDR3 DNA sequence: TGTGCCAGCAGCCAAAGACTCGAGCAGTTCTTC. This sequence encodes CASSQRLEQFF.

This rearrangement joins TRBV20-1 to TRBJ1-5; TRBD1 is a possible D gene (5 bases). The CDR3 is 12 amino acids. Germline assignment: CDR1 DFQATT and CDR2 SNEGSKA (reference sequence). Trimming took off 0 bases at V and 6 bases at J, with 6 bases between the two ends. The CDR3 sequence is CSARDQGQPQHF. The CDR3 bases are TGCAGTGCTAGAGATCAGGGTCAGCCCCAGCATTTT.

The chain links TRBV6-5 to TRBJ1-1; D ambiguous. The ends were cut back, 7 bases at V and 3 bases at J, with 6 bases in the middle. The germline V gene has CDR1 MNHEY and CDR2 SVGAGI. The CDR3 loop spans 11 amino acids. The CDR3 loop is CASMGYTEAFF. The CDR3 DNA is TGTGCCAGCATGGGGTACACTGAAGCTTTCTTT.

The sample holds a few counts of this clonotype. This chain links TRBV6-5 with TRBJ2-7; 10 bases are a match to TRBD1. V lost 0 bases, J lost 6 bases, and 5 bases stayed unmatched. The V gene's germline CDR1 is MNHEY and CDR2 SVGAGI. This CDR3 spans 15 amino acids. The CDR3 region is CASSYSGTGAVEQYF. The CDR3 nucleotides are TGTGCCAGCAGTTACTCCGGGACAGGGGCCGTCGAGCAGTACTTC.

This clonotype was detected a few times. V is TRBV12-3 or TRBV12-4 and J is TRBJ2-5; D may match TRBD1 or TRBD2 (5 bases each). CDR3 size: 12 residues. Trimming left V 6 bases short and J 10 bases short, with 15 bases between. The CDR3 is CASRADRGVQYF. The DNA of the CDR3 is TGTGCCAGCAGAGCCGACAGAGGGGTCCAGTACTTC.

This clonotype was recorded a few times. This chain uses TRBV7-8 with TRBJ2-5; weak D call: TRBD1 (6 bases). The germline CDR1 and CDR2 sequences are SGHVS and FQNEAQ. This CDR3 spans 13 amino acids. The V end lost 6 bases, the J end lost 5 bases, and 13 bases lay between the germline ends. The CDR3 bases are TGTGCCAGCAGAACAGGGCGGCGGGAGACCCAGTACTTC. Protein sequence: CASRTGRRETQYF.

The rearrangement uses TRBV6-2 or TRBV6-3 and TRBJ2-2; no clear D gene. The CDR3 contains 14 residues. CDR1 is MNHEY and CDR2 is SVGEGT in the germline V gene. V gave up 5 bases and J gave up 3 bases, with 10 bases separating them. The CDR3 loop reads CASSRDRHTGELFF. The CDR3 nucleotides read TGTGCCAGCAGTAGAGACCGGCACACCGGGGAGCTGTTTTTT.

The J gene is TRBJ2-5, the V gene TRBV29-1; 7 bases align to TRBD1. V lost 6 bases and J lost 4; bases outside the gene matches: 11. Germline CDR1 is SQVTM and CDR2 is ANQGSEA. This CDR3 is 14 amino acids long. This chain's CDR3 is CSVQGQPARETQYF. The CDR3 DNA is TGCAGCGTCCAGGGACAGCCCGCAAGAGAGACCCAGTACTTC.

This clonotype was observed a handful of times. The V call is TRBV20-1, the J call TRBJ2-7; a weak D match, TRBD2 (6 bases). V was shortened by 1 base and J by 0 bases, with 16 bases between the two germline ends. Germline assignment: CDR1 DFQATT and CDR2 SNEGSKA (reference sequence). This CDR3 comprises 16 residues. CDR3 nucleotide sequence: TGCAGTGCTAGAGTCCTAAGCGGGTGGAGCTCCTACGAGCAGTACTTC. This sequence encodes CSARVLSGWSSYEQYF.

V gene TRBV15 combines with J gene TRBJ1-5; D is unclear. Germline CDR1 is LNHNV and CDR2 is YYDKDF (reference sequence). This CDR3 contains 16 residues. The V and J ends lost 3 bases and 2 bases respectively, with 14 bases between them. The CDR3 sequence is CATSSDFGPGNQPQHF. CDR3 DNA: TGTGCCACCAGCAGCGACTTTGGGCCAGGCAATCAGCCCCAGCATTTT.

This clonotype was observed a handful of times. This CDR3 is CSATALGGIYNEQFF. The CDR3 nucleotides read TGCAGTGCTACCGCACTGGGGGGGATATACAATGAGCAGTTCTTC. The J gene is TRBJ2-1, the V gene TRBV20-1; TRBD2 agrees at 7 bases. V lost 4 bases, J lost 4 bases, and 10 bases stayed unmatched. The CDR3 extends over 15 amino acids. Germline V lookup: CDR1 DFQATT, CDR2 SNEGSKA (reference sequence).

J is TRBJ2-5 and V is TRBV15, with D uncertain. The CDR3 covers 15 residues. Germline CDR1 LNHNV, CDR2 YYDKDF (reference sequence). Trimming cost V 1 base and J 2 bases, with 11 bases left between them. CDR3 nucleotide sequence: TGTGCCACCAGCAGAGTCAGACTCGCTCAAGAGACCCAGTACTTC. It is translated as CATSRVRLAQETQYF.

This clonotype was counted between two and nine times. This chain joins TRBV5-1 and TRBJ1-6; 7 nucleotides agree with TRBD1. The length of the CDR3 is 17 residues. The junction had 13 bases not matched to a gene; V was cut back by 3 bases and J by 7 bases. CDR1 is SGHRS, CDR2 YFSETQ, per germline. The CDR3: CASSSEPGQTSNSPLHF. CDR3 sequence (DNA): TGCGCCAGCAGCTCAGAACCGGGACAGACAAGCAATTCACCCCTCCACTTT.

In its sample, this clonotype was seen a few times. The chain has TRBV20-1 and TRBJ2-2; possible D gene TRBD1, 5 bases. Germline lookup yields CDR1 DFQATT and CDR2 SNEGSKA (reference sequence). CDR3 size: 13 residues. With 4 bases removed from V and 1 base from J, the gap between germline ends came to 7 bases. CDR3 DNA sequence: TGCAGTGCTATGACAGAGAACACCGGGGAGCTGTTTTTT. Translating gives CSAMTENTGELFF.

This clonotype was counted a few times. V gene TRBV3-1 combines with J gene TRBJ2-1, with D uncertain. The CDR3 is 12 amino acids. Germline V gives CDR1 LGHDT, CDR2 YNNKEL (reference sequence). The V and J ends lost 1 base and 6 bases respectively, with 4 bases between them. CDR3 DNA: TGTGCCAGCAGCCAAGGTCCCAATGAGCAGTTCTTC. Protein: CASSQGPNEQFF.

As DNA, the CDR3 is TGTGCCTGGAGTCCTACCAACTCCTACAATGAGCAGTTCTTC. It translates to CAWSPTNSYNEQFF. The J gene is TRBJ2-1, the V gene TRBV30; D is undetermined. V lost 2 bases, J lost 0 bases, and 8 bases lay in between. The CDR3 has 14 residues. Germline-derived CDR1 and CDR2 are GTSNPN and SVGIG (reference sequence).

A few counts support this clonotype. The rearrangement joins TRBV30 to TRBJ2-3; no reliable D call. The CDR3 loop spans 12 amino acids. Looked up from germline, CDR1 is GTSNPN and CDR2 is SVGIG (reference sequence). V dropped 4 bases and J dropped 4 bases, with 9 bases sitting between them. The CDR3: CAWTLGADTQYF. In DNA, the CDR3 is TGTGCCTGGACCCTAGGCGCAGATACGCAGTATTTT.

This clonotype appeared many times. The J gene is TRBJ2-7, the V gene TRBV5-1; the match to TRBD2 covers 7 bases. The ends lost 3 bases at V and 2 bases at J; junction bases unmatched: 5. Germline CDR1 reads SGHRS; CDR2 reads YFSETQ. This CDR3 spans 14 amino acids. The CDR3 nucleotides read TGCGCCAGCAGCTGGGGCGGGAGTACCTACGAGCAGTACTTC. Amino acids: CASSWGGSTYEQYF.

V gene TRBV20-1 combines with J gene TRBJ2-3; unclear D gene. The CDR3 is 15 residues long. Germline-derived CDR1 and CDR2 are DFQATT and SNEGSKA (reference sequence). V gave up 0 bases and J gave up 0 bases, with 10 bases separating them. DNA for the CDR3: TGCAGTGCTAGAGATGGGCGGTCTAGCACAGATACGCAGTATTTT. Amino acids: CSARDGRSSTDTQYF.

This clonotype is a singleton in its sample. The chain has TRBV6-1 and TRBJ2-2; 10 bases line up with TRBD1. The CDR3 consists of 18 residues. CDR1 is MNHNS, CDR2 SASEGT, per germline. J gave up 2 bases and V 5 bases, and 11 bases lay outside the gene matches. The chain's CDR3 is CASSTFSGTGVNTGELFF. The DNA for the CDR3 is TGTGCCAGCAGTACCTTTTCCGGGACAGGGGTAAACACCGGGGAGCTGTTTTTT.